This record looks at one T cell receptor (beta chain) sequence and its context. The antigen remains unidentified. The source of the sample is a study of blood T cells in healthy people across ages. For the study at large: Through template switching, about one barcoded beta molecule was captured per two T cells, as measured in model experiments. Whole-study results and caveats: It was the long-lived donors that had more naive CD4+ cells and higher diversity than aged donors.

Per the germline V gene, CDR1 is LGHNA and CDR2 is YSLEER. The CDR3 loop spans 15 amino acids. J gave up 4 bases and V 1 base, and 4 bases lay outside the gene matches. Each sample provided at least 6 micrograms of extracted total RNA. A second PCR of 7 to 11 cycles used a sample-barcoded 5' primer and a J-beta primer mix. Each CDR3 protein gets one entry after TCRdb re-called the 5' RACE reads with MiXCR. The sample holds roughly 2 million distinct CDR3 sequences; less than 50% are singletons and the top ten take less than 2.5%. This sequence was found in a woman aged 40-49 years in good health. The sample was blood. The rearrangement joins TRBV4-3 to TRBJ2-1, with TRBD2 matching 7 bases. The CDR3 reads CASSQGGGEYNEQFF. The CDR3 nucleotides are TGCGCCAGCAGCCAAGGCGGGGGAGAGTACAATGAGCAGTTCTTC.